These 14 T cell receptor beta chains came from one sample sequenced in a study of T cells after yellow fever vaccination. Each CDR3 protein is one row after TCRdb ran MiXCR on the 5' RACE reads. The table has about 320,000 distinct CDR3 sequences, approximately 4% seen once; the top ten hold 15% to 20%. Sequencing was performed on PBMCs, taken 15 days after the yellow fever booster vaccination. The receptors were gathered from a man aged 18 to 29 who received the YFV17D yellow fever vaccine.

This clonotype occurred many times. The chain joins TRBV7-2 to TRBJ2-7; TRBD1 might be the D (5 bases). This CDR3 has 14 residues. Trimming removed 1 base from V and 2 bases from J, with 9 bases in between. CDR1 is SGHTA and CDR2 is FQGNSA in the germline V gene. CDR3 bases: TGTGCCAGCAGCTTAGGAGGCAGGGCCTACGAGCAGTACGTC. It yields the protein CASSLGGRAYEQYV.

The gene calls are TRBV7-2 and TRBJ1-1, with D perhaps TRBD1 (5 bases). CDR1 and CDR2 from the germline V gene are SGHTA and FQGNSA. CDR3 size: 15 residues. The V end was cut by 1 base, the J end by 1 base, with 10 bases between. The CDR3 loop is CASSLGGRWNTEAFF. CDR3 nucleotides: TGTGCCAGCAGCTTAGGGGGACGGTGGAACACTGAAGCTTTCTTT. The variable domain in full, completed from reference TRBV7-2 and TRBJ1-1, reads GAGVSQSPSNKVTEKGKDVELRCDPISGHTALYWYRQSLGQGLEFLIYFQGNSAPDKSGLPSDRFSAERTGGSVSTLTIQRTQQEDSAVYLCASSLGGRWNTEAFFGQGTRLTVV.

This clonotype has a count of ten or more. This rearrangement joins TRBV5-1 to TRBJ2-1; D possibly corresponds to TRBD1 (6 bases). The length of the CDR3 is 14 residues. V dropped 0 bases and J dropped 6 bases, with 10 bases sitting between them. Germline V gene data show CDR1 as SGHRS and CDR2 as YFSETQ. The CDR3 nucleotides are TGCGCCAGCAGCTTGGTGGGCAGGGGCAATGAGCAGTTCTTC. Translation gives CASSLVGRGNEQFF.

This clonotype showed up many times. This sequence joins TRBV5-1 and TRBJ1-4; D may be TRBD1 (6 bases). Trimming cost V 7 bases and J 5 bases, with 15 bases left between them. The germline CDR1 and CDR2 sequences are SGHRS and YFSETQ. CDR3 length: 14 amino acids. CDR3 in amino acids: CASAQGTSNEKLFF. CDR3 in DNA: TGCGCCAGCGCGCAGGGGACATCCAATGAAAAACTGTTTTTT.

This clonotype was observed a few times. The V and J genes are TRBV7-9 and TRBJ2-3, with 8 bases lining up with TRBD1. The CDR3 runs to 14 residues. Germline CDR1 reads SEHNR; CDR2 reads FQNEAQ (reference sequence). Losses at the gene ends were 5 bases for V and 4 bases for J; bases not matched to a gene: 5. In nucleotides, the CDR3 is TGTGCCAGCAGCAGGACAGGGATTCCAGATACGCAGTATTTT. This sequence encodes CASSRTGIPDTQYF.

This clonotype has at least ten counts. V usage is TRBV4-2 and J usage is TRBJ1-5; maybe TRBD1 (6 bases). CDR3 size: 16 residues. The V gene's germline CDR1 is LGHNA and CDR2 YNFKEQ. V dropped 0 bases and J dropped 5 bases, with 14 bases sitting between them. For the CDR3, the DNA is TGTGCCAGCAGCCAAGATCAAGTTGGGGGCCATCAGCCCCAGCATTTT. Its protein is CASSQDQVGGHQPQHF.

This chain joins TRBV12-3 or TRBV12-4 and TRBJ1-1; TRBD1 matches at 9 bases. With V trimmed by 8 bases and J by 4 bases, 8 bases remained unmatched. This CDR3 region has 14 residues. CDR3 protein: CASARGQGPTEAFF. The CDR3 DNA is TGTGCCAGCGCCCGGGGACAGGGACCCACTGAAGCTTTCTTT.

Many counts were recorded for this clonotype. CDR3 in amino acids: CSARDVQRGTDTQYF. As DNA, the CDR3 is TGCAGTGCTAGAGATGTACAGCGGGGGACAGATACGCAGTATTTT. The V call is TRBV20-1, the J call TRBJ2-3; 8 bases match TRBD2. The CDR3 contains 15 residues. Trimming at V came to 0 bases and at J to 3 bases, leaving 5 bases not matched to a gene. Germline CDR1 DFQATT, CDR2 SNEGSKA (reference sequence).

This clonotype has just a few counts. J is TRBJ1-5 and V is TRBV5-6, with D maybe TRBD1 (6 bases). Germline CDR1 reads SGHDT; CDR2 reads YYEEEE. V was trimmed by 5 bases and J by 3 bases, leaving 15 bases between them. The CDR3 contains 15 residues. The CDR3 DNA reads TGTGCCAGCAGTAAGGAGGGGGGGTACAATCAGCCCCAGCATTTT. Its protein product is CASSKEGGYNQPQHF.

This clonotype was detected only a few times. J is TRBJ1-1 and V is TRBV12-3 or TRBV12-4; 7 bases align to TRBD1. The CDR3 totals 15 residues. J was trimmed by 1 base and V by 5 bases; bases with no gene match: 7. CDR3 sequence: CASSPNRGTNTEAFF. DNA for the CDR3: TGTGCCAGCAGTCCGAACAGGGGAACGAACACTGAAGCTTTCTTT.

This chain connects TRBV9 to TRBJ2-6, with TRBD1 matching 7 bases. The CDR3 totals 17 residues. Germline assignment: CDR1 SGDLS and CDR2 YYNGEE. Trimming removed 3 bases from V and 0 bases from J; junction bases left unmatched: 6. CDR3 nucleotide sequence: TGTGCCAGCAGCGCGTGGACAGGACACTCTGGGGCCAACGTCCTGACTTTC. This codes for CASSAWTGHSGANVLTF.

The chain combines TRBV4-2 with TRBJ2-5; D unresolved. Germline CDR1 is LGHNA and CDR2 is YNFKEQ. This CDR3 region has 13 residues. V was shortened by 0 bases and J by 3 bases, with 5 bases between the two germline ends. The DNA of the CDR3 is TGTGCCAGCAGCCAAGATACCGAAGAGACCCAGTACTTC. Encoded protein: CASSQDTEETQYF.

This clonotype showed up many times. The chain uses TRBV7-2 and TRBJ1-6; D not certain. Germline-derived CDR1 and CDR2 are SGHTA and FQGNSA. Trimming pared 5 bases from V and 9 bases from J, leaving 14 bases between. The CDR3 length is 14 residues. The CDR3 DNA sequence: TGTGCCAGCAGCCCTCTAGGAGGAGGTTCACCCCTCCACTTT. Translation gives CASSPLGGGSPLHF.

The V gene is TRBV7-8, the J gene TRBJ1-2; D is unclear. CDR3 length equals 16 residues. V lost 1 base to trimming and J lost 5 bases, with 17 bases between them. Germline CDR1 reads SGHVS; CDR2 reads FQNEAQ. CDR3 bases: TGTGCCAGCAGCTTAGAGCGGGCGGTCCTTACTTATGGCTACACCTTC. Translated: CASSLERAVLTYGYTF.